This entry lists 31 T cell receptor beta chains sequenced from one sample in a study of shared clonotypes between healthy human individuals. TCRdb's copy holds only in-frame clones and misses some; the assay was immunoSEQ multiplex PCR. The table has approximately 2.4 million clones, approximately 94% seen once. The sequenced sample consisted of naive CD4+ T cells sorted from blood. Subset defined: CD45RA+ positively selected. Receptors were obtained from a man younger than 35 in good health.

CDR3 DNA: TGTGCCAGCAGACTAATGATGGGACAGGCCCATTTTGGTGGCTACACCTTC. As protein: CASRLMMGQAHFGGYTF. The V call is TRBV28, the J call TRBJ1-2; 8 bases line up with TRBD1. CDR1 and CDR2 (germline): MDHEN, SYDVKM. V trimming: 6 bases; J trimming: 7 bases; junction bases outside the gene matches: 19. The CDR3 length is 17 residues.

As DNA, the CDR3 is TGTGCCTGGAGTGAAAGAAAACTGTTTTTT. Amino acid sequence: CAWSERKLFF. The genes are TRBV30 and TRBJ1-4; D unresolved. The CDR3 extends over 10 amino acids. CDR1 is GTSNPN, CDR2 SVGIG, per germline (reference sequence). Trimming took 1 base from V and 10 from J, leaving 4 bases between them.

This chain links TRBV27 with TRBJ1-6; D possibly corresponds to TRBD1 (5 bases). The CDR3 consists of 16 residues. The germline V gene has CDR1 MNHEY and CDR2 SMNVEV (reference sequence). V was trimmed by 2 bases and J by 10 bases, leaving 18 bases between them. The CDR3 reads CASSLQGGGVGSPLHF. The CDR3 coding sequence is TGTGCCAGCAGTTTACAGGGAGGCGGGGTTGGCTCACCCCTCCACTTT.

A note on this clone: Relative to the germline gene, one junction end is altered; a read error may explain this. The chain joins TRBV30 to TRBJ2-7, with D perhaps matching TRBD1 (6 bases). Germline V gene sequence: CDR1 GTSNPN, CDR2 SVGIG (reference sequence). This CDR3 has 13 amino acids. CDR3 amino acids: CAWRRTASSEQYF. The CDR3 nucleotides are TGTGCCTGGAGAAGGACAGCTTCCTCCGAGCAGTACTTC.

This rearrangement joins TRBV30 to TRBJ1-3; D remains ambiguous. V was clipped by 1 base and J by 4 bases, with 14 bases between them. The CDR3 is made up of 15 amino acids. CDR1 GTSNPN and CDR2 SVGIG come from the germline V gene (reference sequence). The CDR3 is CAWSGRGKSGNTIYF. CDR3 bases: TGTGCCTGGAGTGGGAGAGGGAAATCAGGAAACACCATATATTTT.

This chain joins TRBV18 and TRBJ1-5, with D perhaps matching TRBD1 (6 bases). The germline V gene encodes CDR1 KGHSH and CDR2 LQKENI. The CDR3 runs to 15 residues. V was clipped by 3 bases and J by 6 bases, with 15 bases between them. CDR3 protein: CASSPTTGGAQPQHF. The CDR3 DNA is TGTGCCAGCTCACCCACGACAGGCGGGGCTCAGCCCCAGCATTTT.

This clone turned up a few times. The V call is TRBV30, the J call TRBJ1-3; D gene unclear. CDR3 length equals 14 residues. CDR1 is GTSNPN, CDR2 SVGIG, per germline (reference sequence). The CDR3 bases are TGTGCACTACTAAGACCGTCTGGTGGAAACACCATATATTTT. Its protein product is CALLRPSGGNTIYF.

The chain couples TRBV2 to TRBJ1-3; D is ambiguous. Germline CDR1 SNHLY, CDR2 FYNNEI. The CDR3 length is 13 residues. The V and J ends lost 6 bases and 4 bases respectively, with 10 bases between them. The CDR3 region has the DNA TGTGCCAGCAGCGCGGACGGAGGAAACACCATATATTTT. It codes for CASSADGGNTIYF.

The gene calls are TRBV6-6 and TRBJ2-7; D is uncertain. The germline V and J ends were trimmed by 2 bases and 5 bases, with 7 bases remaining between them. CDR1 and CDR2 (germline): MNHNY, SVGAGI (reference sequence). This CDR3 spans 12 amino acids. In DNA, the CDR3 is TGTGCCAGCAGTTACAGGCCCCACGAGCAGTACTTC. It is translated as CASSYRPHEQYF.

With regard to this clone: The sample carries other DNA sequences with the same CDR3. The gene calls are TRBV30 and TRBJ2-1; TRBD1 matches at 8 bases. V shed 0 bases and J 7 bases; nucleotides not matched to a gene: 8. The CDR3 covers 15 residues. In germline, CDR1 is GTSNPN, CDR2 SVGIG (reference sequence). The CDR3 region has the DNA TGTGCCTGGAGTGTAGGTCAGGGGGCGCGAAATGAGCAGTTCTTC. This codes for CAWSVGQGARNEQFF.

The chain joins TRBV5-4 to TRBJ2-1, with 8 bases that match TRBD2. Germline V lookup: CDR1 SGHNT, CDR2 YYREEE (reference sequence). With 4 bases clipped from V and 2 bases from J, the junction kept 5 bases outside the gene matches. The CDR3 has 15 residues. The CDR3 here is CASSRSGMPYNEQFF. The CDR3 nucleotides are TGTGCCAGCAGCCGTAGCGGGATGCCCTACAATGAGCAGTTCTTC.

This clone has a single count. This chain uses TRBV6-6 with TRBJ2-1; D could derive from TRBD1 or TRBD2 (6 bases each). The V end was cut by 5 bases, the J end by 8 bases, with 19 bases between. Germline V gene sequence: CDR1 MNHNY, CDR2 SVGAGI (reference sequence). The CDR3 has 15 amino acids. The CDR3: CASSNVPGGGYEQFF. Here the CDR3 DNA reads TGTGCCAGCAGTAACGTCCCCGGGGGCGGGTATGAGCAGTTCTTC.

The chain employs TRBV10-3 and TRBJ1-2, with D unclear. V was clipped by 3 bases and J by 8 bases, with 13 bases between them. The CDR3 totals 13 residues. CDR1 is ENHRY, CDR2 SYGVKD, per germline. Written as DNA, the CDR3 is TGTGCCATCAGTGATTTGGTGGAGTTAGGCTACACCTTC. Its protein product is CAISDLVELGYTF.

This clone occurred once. The CDR3 loop reads CASSELQGAGELFF. CDR3 in DNA: TGTGCCAGCTCCGAATTACAGGGGGCCGGGGAGCTGTTTTTT. The chain couples TRBV2 to TRBJ2-2; TRBD1 matches at 8 bases. This CDR3 is built from 14 residues. J was trimmed by 6 bases and V by 8 bases; bases with no gene match: 8. Per germline, CDR1 SNHLY and CDR2 FYNNEI.

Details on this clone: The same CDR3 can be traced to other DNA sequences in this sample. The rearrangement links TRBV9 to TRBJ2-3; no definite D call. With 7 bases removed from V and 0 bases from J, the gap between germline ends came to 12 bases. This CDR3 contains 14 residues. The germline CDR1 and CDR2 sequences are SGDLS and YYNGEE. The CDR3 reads CASSEGPSTDTQYF. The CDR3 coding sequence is TGTGCCAGCTCCGAAGGGCCGAGCACAGATACGCAGTATTTT.

The CDR3 here is CASSRDRGTGNTIYF. In nucleotides, the CDR3 is TGTGCCAGCAGTCGCGACAGGGGAACTGGAAACACCATATATTTT. The rearrangement uses TRBV2 and TRBJ1-3; 8 bases are shared with TRBD1. The germline V gene has CDR1 SNHLY and CDR2 FYNNEI. The CDR3 is 15 residues long. The V segment lost 5 bases and the J segment 2 bases; nucleotides outside the gene matches: 5.

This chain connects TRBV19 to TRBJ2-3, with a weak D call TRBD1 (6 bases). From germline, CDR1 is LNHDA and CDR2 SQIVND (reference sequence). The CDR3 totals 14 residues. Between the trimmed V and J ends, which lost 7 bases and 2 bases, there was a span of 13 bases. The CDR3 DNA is TGTGCCAGTAAGGGGACACACCCCACAGATACGCAGTATTTT. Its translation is CASKGTHPTDTQYF.

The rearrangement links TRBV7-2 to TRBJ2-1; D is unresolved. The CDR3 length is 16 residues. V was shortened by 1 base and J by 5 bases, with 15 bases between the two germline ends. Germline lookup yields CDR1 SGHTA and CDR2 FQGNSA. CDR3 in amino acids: CASSLGASVNHNEQFF. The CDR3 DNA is TGTGCCAGCAGCTTAGGAGCGAGTGTTAACCACAATGAGCAGTTCTTC. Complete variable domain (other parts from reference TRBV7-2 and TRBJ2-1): GAGVSQSPSNKVTEKGKDVELRCDPISGHTALYWYRQSLGQGLEFLIYFQGNSAPDKSGLPSDRFSAERTGGSVSTLTIQRTQQEDSAVYLCASSLGASVNHNEQFFGPGTRLTVL.

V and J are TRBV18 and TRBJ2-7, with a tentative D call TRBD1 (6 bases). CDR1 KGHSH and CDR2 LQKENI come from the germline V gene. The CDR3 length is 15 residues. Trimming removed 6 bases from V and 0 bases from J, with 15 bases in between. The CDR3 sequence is CASSPFSGASYEQYF. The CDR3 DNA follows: TGTGCCAGCTCGCCTTTCTCAGGGGCCTCCTACGAGCAGTACTTC.

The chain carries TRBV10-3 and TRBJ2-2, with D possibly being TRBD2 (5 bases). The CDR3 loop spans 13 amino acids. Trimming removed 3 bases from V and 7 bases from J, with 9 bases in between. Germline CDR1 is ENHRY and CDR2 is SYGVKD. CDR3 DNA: TGTGCCATCAGTGATGGAGGAAACGGGGAGCTGTTTTTT. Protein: CAISDGGNGELFF.

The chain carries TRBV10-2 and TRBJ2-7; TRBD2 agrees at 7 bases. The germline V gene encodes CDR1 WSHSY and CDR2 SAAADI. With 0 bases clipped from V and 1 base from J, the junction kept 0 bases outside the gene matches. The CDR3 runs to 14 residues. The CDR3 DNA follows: TGCGCCAGCAGTGAGTCGCGGGGGTCCTACGAGCAGTACTTC. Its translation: CASSESRGSYEQYF.

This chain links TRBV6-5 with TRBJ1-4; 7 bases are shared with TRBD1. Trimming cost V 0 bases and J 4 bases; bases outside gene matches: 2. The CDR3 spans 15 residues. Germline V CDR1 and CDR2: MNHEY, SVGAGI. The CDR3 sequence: CASSYSTGLNEKLFF. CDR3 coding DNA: TGTGCCAGCAGTTACTCGACAGGGCTTAATGAAAAACTGTTTTTT.

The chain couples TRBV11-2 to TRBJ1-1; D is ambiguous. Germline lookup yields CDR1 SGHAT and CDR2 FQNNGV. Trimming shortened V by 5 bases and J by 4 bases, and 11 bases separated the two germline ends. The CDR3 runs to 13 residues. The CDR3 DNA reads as TGTGCCAGCAGCCTGACCCCAGGCACTGAAGCTTTCTTT. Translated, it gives CASSLTPGTEAFF.

The CDR3 here is CASSLASDRGPGAQYF. CDR3 nucleotide sequence: TGTGCCAGCAGCTTAGCAAGCGACAGGGGGCCGGGGGCCCAGTACTTC. The chain combines TRBV7-6 with TRBJ2-5, with TRBD1 matching over 10 bases. Germline lookup yields CDR1 SGHVS and CDR2 FNYEAQ. The CDR3 covers 16 residues. The ends lost 0 bases at V and 9 bases at J; junction bases unmatched: 10. The entire variable domain, with the rest obtained from reference TRBV7-6 and TRBJ2-5, is as follows: GAGVSQSPRYKVTKRGQDVALRCDPISGHVSLYWYRQALGQGPEFLTYFNYEAQQDKSGLPNDRFSAERPEGSISTLTIQRTEQRDSAMYRCASSLASDRGPGAQYFGPGTRLLVL.

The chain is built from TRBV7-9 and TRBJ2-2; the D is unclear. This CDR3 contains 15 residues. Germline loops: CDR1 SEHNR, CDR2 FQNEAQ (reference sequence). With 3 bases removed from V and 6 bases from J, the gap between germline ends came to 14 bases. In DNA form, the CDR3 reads TGTGCCAGCAGCTTGGGGTCGGGTCATGCCGGGGAGCTGTTTTTT. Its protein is CASSLGSGHAGELFF.

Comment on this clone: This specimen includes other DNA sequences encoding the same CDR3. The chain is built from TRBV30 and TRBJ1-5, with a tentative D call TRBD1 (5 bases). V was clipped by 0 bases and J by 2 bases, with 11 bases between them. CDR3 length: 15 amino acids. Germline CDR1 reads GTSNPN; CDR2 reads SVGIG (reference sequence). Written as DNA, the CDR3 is TGTGCCTGGAGTGTAGCAGGGTTGGGCAATCAGCCCCAGCATTTT. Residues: CAWSVAGLGNQPQHF.

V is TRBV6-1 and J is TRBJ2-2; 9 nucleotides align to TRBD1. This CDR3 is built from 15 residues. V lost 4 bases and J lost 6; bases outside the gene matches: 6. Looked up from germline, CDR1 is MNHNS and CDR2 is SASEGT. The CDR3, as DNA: TGTGCCAGCAGTGGTGGGACAGGGACCCCCGGGGAGCTGTTTTTT. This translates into CASSGGTGTPGELFF.

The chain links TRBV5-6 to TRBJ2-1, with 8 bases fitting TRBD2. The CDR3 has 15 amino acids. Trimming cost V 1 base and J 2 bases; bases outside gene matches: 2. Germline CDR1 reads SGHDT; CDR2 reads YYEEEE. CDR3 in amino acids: CASSLSGGPYNEQFF. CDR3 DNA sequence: TGTGCCAGCAGCTTGTCGGGAGGGCCCTACAATGAGCAGTTCTTC.

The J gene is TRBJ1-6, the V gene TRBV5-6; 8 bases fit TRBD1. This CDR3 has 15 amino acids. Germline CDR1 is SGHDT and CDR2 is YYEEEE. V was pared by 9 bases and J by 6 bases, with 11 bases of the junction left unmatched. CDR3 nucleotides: TGTGCCACCCTCGACAGGGGAAGTGGTAATTCACCCCTCCACTTT. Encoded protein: CATLDRGSGNSPLHF.

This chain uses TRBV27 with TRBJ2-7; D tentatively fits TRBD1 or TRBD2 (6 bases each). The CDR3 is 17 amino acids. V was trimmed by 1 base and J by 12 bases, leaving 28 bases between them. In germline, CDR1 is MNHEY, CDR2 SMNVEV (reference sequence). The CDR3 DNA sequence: TGTGCCAGCAGTTTATGGAGCCCCCCAGGAACAGGGAGGCGGTTGTACTTC. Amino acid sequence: CASSLWSPPGTGRRLYF.

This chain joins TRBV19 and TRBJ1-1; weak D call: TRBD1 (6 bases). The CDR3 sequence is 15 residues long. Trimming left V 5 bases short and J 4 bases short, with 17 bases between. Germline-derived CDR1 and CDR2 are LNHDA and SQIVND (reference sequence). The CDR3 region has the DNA TGTGCCAGTAGTCAGGGGTCCCATATTCTCACTGAAGCTTTCTTT. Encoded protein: CASSQGSHILTEAFF.